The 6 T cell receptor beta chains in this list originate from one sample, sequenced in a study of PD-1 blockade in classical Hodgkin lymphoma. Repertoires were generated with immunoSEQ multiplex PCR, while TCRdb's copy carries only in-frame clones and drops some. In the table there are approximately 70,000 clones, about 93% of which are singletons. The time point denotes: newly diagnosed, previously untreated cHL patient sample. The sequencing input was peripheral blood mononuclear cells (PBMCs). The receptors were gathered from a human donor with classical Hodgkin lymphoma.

The CDR3 nucleotides are TGTGCCAGTAGCCAAATTGGGGTTGGGAATCAGCCCCAGCATTTT. The encoded protein is CASSQIGVGNQPQHF. The chain couples TRBV19 to TRBJ1-5; D call uncertain. Germline lookup yields CDR1 LNHDA and CDR2 SQIVND (reference sequence). Trimming removed 6 bases from V and 4 bases from J, with 16 bases in between. The CDR3 covers 15 residues.

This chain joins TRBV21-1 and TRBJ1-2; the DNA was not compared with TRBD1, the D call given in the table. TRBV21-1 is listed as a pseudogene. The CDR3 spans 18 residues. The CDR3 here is CASSRPPGTVGRFYGYTF. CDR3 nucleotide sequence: TGTGCCAGCAGCAGACCCCCAGGGACAGTCGGGCGGTTCTATGGCTACACCTTC.

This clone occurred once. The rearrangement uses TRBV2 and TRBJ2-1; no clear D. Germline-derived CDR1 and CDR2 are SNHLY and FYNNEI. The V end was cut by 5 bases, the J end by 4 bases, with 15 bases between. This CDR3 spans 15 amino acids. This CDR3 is CASSSTSLLYNEQFF. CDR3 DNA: TGTGCCAGCAGTTCGACCTCCCTCCTATACAATGAGCAGTTCTTC.

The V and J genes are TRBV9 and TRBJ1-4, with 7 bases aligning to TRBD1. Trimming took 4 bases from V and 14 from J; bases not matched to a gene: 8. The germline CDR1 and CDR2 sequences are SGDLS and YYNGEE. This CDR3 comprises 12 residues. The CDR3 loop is CASSPGGSRLFF. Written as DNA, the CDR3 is TGTGCCAGCAGCCCAGGGGGGAGTCGGCTGTTTTTT.

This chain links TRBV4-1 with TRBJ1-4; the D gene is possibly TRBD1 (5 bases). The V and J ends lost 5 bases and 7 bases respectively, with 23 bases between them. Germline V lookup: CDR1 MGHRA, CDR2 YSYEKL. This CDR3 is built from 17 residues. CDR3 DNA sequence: TGCGCCAGCAGCTTGACCGGGACGAACGGGGCGTTTGAAAAACTGTTTTTT. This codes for CASSLTGTNGAFEKLFF.

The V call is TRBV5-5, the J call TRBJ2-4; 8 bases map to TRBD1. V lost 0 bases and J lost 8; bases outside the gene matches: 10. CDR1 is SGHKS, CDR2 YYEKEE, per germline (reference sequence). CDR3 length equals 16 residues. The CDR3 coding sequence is TGTGCCAGCAGCTTGGTCTTGACAGGGGATTCGGACATTCAGTACTTC. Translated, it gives CASSLVLTGDSDIQYF.